This T cell receptor beta chain was observed in a study of blood T cell repertoires in COVID-19. Original processing methods: Cell counts per sample came from amplifying reference gene primers. The table came from immunoSEQ multiplex PCR; TCRdb's copy has only in-frame clones and leaves some out. D and trimming were read from the DNA, whereas the V and J calls and clone size are those reported in that table. The repertoire has about 320,000 clones, nearly 90% of them found once; the top ten carry approximately 12%. Seattle-derived patients entered the study during active infection and were followed longitudinally. The CDR3 loop spans 15 amino acids. V was pared by 3 bases and J by 4 bases, with 13 bases between. The germline CDR1 and CDR2 sequences are SNHLY and FYNNEI. This clone was observed a few times.

Sequencing was carried out using peripheral blood. This clonotype was obtained from a woman aged 25 to 39 with COVID-19, enrolled during active disease. The chain recombines TRBV2 with TRBJ1-5, with D perhaps matching TRBD1 (5 bases). The CDR3 DNA is TGTGCCAGCAGTGATTGGTTGACAGCTAATCAGCCCCAGCATTTT. Its protein is CASSDWLTANQPQHF.